Sequencing of this TCR beta chain was carried out in a study of control samples from healthy donors and cancer patients. The protocol was immunoSEQ multiplex PCR, while the TCRdb copy is restricted to in-frame clones and leaves out a portion. The data hold 110,000 or so clones, with roughly 79% observed a single time. V gave up 5 bases and J gave up 2 bases, with 17 bases separating them. Germline V gene lookup returns CDR1 MDHEN and CDR2 SYDVKM. The CDR3 has 16 amino acids. The sequenced sample was blood. The chain links TRBV28 to TRBJ2-3, with a tentative D call TRBD1 (6 bases). The receptor was isolated from a man aged 18 to 30 in good health. CDR3 nucleotides: TGTGCCAGCAGTACGCCGGGACACATATTCACAGATACGCAGTATTTT. Translating gives CASSTPGHIFTDTQYF. The variable domain in full, completed from reference TRBV28 and TRBJ2-3, reads DVKVTQSSRYLVKRTGEKVFLECVQDMDHENMFWYRQDPGLGLRLIYFSYDVKMKEKGDIPEGYSVSREKKERFSLILESASTNQTSMYLCASSTPGHIFTDTQYFGPGTRLTVL.